The 3 T cell receptor beta chains presented below share a single source sample, sequenced in a study of blood T cell repertoires in COVID-19. Libraries were prepared by immunoSEQ multiplex PCR; TCRdb keeps only in-frame clonotypes and omits some of them. This sample has about 250,000 clones, with 75% to 90% found just once. The source material was PBMCs or T cells enriched from blood (not recorded which). These TCRs come from a woman aged 40 to 50 who had been exposed to COVID-19.

This chain uses TRBV9 with TRBJ2-1; TRBD2 matches 7 bases. This CDR3 has 17 amino acids. Losses at the gene ends were 0 bases for V and 6 bases for J; bases not matched to a gene: 12. CDR1 is SGDLS and CDR2 is YYNGEE in the germline V gene. The CDR3 spells CASSVAPWRETANEQFF. The CDR3 nucleotides are TGTGCCAGCAGCGTAGCTCCGTGGCGGGAGACTGCCAATGAGCAGTTCTTC.

Here the CDR3 DNA reads TGTGCCAGCAGTCGACAGGGGAACTATGGCTACACCTTC. This translates into CASSRQGNYGYTF. The chain employs TRBV2 and TRBJ1-2, with TRBD1 matching 8 bases. The germline V gene has CDR1 SNHLY and CDR2 FYNNEI. V lost 5 bases to trimming and J lost 2 bases; unmatched junction nucleotides: 1. This CDR3 has 13 amino acids. The full variable domain, in which reference TRBV2 and TRBJ1-2 provide the parts outside the CDR3, is EPEVTQTPSHQVTQMGQEVILRCVPISNHLYFYWYRQILGQKVEFLVSFYNNEISEKSEIFDDQFSVERPDGSNFTLKIRSTKLEDSAMYFCASSRQGNYGYTFGSGTRLTVV.

This clone appeared once. The V call is TRBV24-1, the J call TRBJ2-5; D is undetermined. Deletions cut 1 base from V and 4 bases from J, with 9 bases between. This CDR3 has 14 residues. CDR1 KGHDR and CDR2 SFDVKD come from the germline V gene. DNA for the CDR3: TGTGCCACCAGTGATTTATCGGGTGGAGAGACCCAGTACTTC. Amino acids: CATSDLSGGETQYF.